The source of this T cell receptor (beta chain) is a study of T cells in Graves' hyperthyroidism and ophthalmopathy. Overall study results and limits: By a 13 V-J model, ophthalmopathy was set apart from stable hyperthyroidism. Ophthalmopathy, which appeared later, was predicted by the model a median approximately six months before onset.

Using RNA transcripts as the source, TCR beta CDR3 regions were amplified. Carried out on the TCR CDR3, a first-round RT-PCR used the HTBI primer set. TCRdb processed the multiplex PCR reads anew with MiXCR; each CDR3 protein has one entry. The sample carries around 380,000 distinct CDR3 sequences, approximately 12% recorded once. The diagnoses drew upon clinical symptoms, serum thyroxine and TRAb, thyroid ultrasound and orbital computed tomography. CDR1 is MNHEY and CDR2 is SMNVEV in the germline V gene (reference sequence). V dropped 3 bases and J dropped 2 bases, with 11 bases sitting between them. The CDR3 spans 15 residues. This clonotype was picked up a small number of times. The antigen remains unidentified.

The chain carries TRBV27 and TRBJ1-3; D is unresolved. Sequenced input: blood. This TCR was recovered from a man aged 30-40 years with Graves' hyperthyroidism that later progressed to Graves' ophthalmopathy. CDR3 in amino acids: CASSLTQDPGNTIYF. CDR3 coding DNA: TGTGCCAGCAGTTTGACCCAGGACCCTGGAAACACCATATATTTT.